This T cell receptor (beta chain) was profiled in a study of Ad26.COV2.S vaccination and SARS-CoV-2 variants. Relative to its sample, this clone is medium-sized. The ends were cut back, 5 bases at V and 9 bases at J, with 12 bases in the middle. CDR3 length equals 13 residues. From germline, CDR1 is SGDLS and CDR2 YYNGEE. The table came from immunoSEQ multiplex PCR; TCRdb's copy has only in-frame clones and leaves some out. Here the sample spans 300,000 to 400,000 clones, roughly 90% being singletons. The treatment: about 20 received Ad26.COV2.S at low or high dose, single or two shots; roughly 5 received placebo; per-sample allocation not given. Sampling happened 63 days after the first vaccine or placebo injection.

The material was peripheral blood, obtained in a trial of Ad26.COV2.S vaccine versus placebo. This receptor was identified in a person aged 18-65 years who received the Ad26.COV2.S COVID-19 vaccine or a placebo. The rearrangement joins TRBV9 to TRBJ1-6, with D maybe TRBD1 (5 bases). CDR3 sequence: CASSRGDGSPLHF. DNA for the CDR3: TGTGCCAGCAGTAGGGGAGACGGTTCACCCCTCCACTTT.